A selection of T cell receptor beta chains follows, all from one sample in a study of blood T cell repertoires in COVID-19. Assay used: immunoSEQ multiplex PCR; TCRdb lists only in-frame clones, some missing. The sample records about 100,000 clones, roughly 86% being singletons. What was sequenced was peripheral blood. These receptors were taken from a woman aged 60 to 75 with acute or convalescent COVID-19. The CDR3 runs from the conserved cysteine through the conserved F or W. The D gene is left open where the match is weak. The size field is filled for only some rows; it gives once, few, many or a size class.

TRBV7-2	.	.	TRBJ1-2	TGTGCCAGCAGCTTGGGACAATCTAATGGCTACACCTTC	CASSLGQSNGYTF
TRBV11-1	TRBD2	.	TRBJ2-1	TGTGCCAGCAGCCCTCGGACTAGCGGTTACAATGAGCAGTTCTTC	CASSPRTSGYNEQFF
TRBV11-3	TRBD1	.	TRBJ2-1	TGTGCCAGCAGCTTAGGTGGGACAGGGCAGTTCTTC	CASSLGGTGQFF
TRBV28	.	once	TRBJ2-1	TGTGCCAGCATAGCGCCCGAGAACAATGAGCAGTTCTTC	CASIAPENNEQFF
TRBV2	TRBD2	.	TRBJ2-7	TGTGCCAGCAAGCGGGAGGCTTACGAGCAGTACTTC	CASKREAYEQYF
TRBV4-1	TRBD2	once	TRBJ2-1	TGCGCCAGCAGCCAAGGGCAGGGACTAGCGGGAGACTATGAGCAGTTCTTC	CASSQGQGLAGDYEQFF
TRBV7-9	TRBD2	.	TRBJ2-2	TGTGCCAGCAGCCACAGCGGGGCCGGGGAGCTGTTTTTT	CASSHSGAGELFF
TRBV19	TRBD1	.	TRBJ1-2	TGTGCCAGTAGTATATATAGCGGGACAGCTATTAACTATGGCTACACCTTC	CASSIYSGTAINYGYTF
TRBV15	TRBD1	.	TRBJ1-2	TGTGCCACCAGCAGAGCTCAGGGGGAACTCTACACCTTC	CATSRAQGELYTF
TRBV18	TRBD1	.	TRBJ1-1	TGTGCCAGCTCACCACCGACAGGGAGGAACACTGAAGCTTTCTTT	CASSPPTGRNTEAFF
TRBV24-1	TRBD2	.	TRBJ2-3	TGTGCCACCGGATGGGGTGCGGGAGGTACAGATACGCAGTATTTT	CATGWGAGGTDTQYF
TRBV7-9	.	.	TRBJ1-1	TGTGCCAGCAGCGCGTCCCAGGCGAACACTGAAGCTTTCTTT	CASSASQANTEAFF
TRBV11-3	TRBD1	.	TRBJ1-1	TGTGCCAGCAGCTACCGACAGGGCGAAGTGACTGAAGCTTTCTTT	CASSYRQGEVTEAFF
TRBV7-9	.	.	TRBJ2-3	TGTGCCAGCAGCTCCTCAGGGACAGATACGCAGTATTTT	CASSSSGTDTQYF
TRBV2	TRBD1	.	TRBJ1-2	TGTGCCAGCACGGGACAGGGGCCTAACTATGGCTACACCTTC	CASTGQGPNYGYTF
TRBV6-5	TRBD2	.	TRBJ2-2	TGTGCCAGCAGGTACGGACTAGCAGGCACCGGGGAGCTGTTTTTT	CASRYGLAGTGELFF
TRBV13	TRBD1	.	TRBJ1-4	TGTGCCAGCAGCCACGACAGGGGGCGCGGTGAAAAACTGTTTTTT	CASSHDRGRGEKLFF
TRBV28	.	.	TRBJ1-2	TGTGCCATAAATACAGGGTACAACTATGGCTACACCTTC	CAINTGYNYGYTF
TRBV28	TRBD2	.	TRBJ2-7	TGTGCCAGCAGTTTGAGCGGGAGGACCCACGAGCAGTACTTC	CASSLSGRTHEQYF
TRBV6-5	.	.	TRBJ1-6	TGTGCCAGCAGTTACGCGGACAGTATTGGTTCACCCCTCCACTTT	CASSYADSIGSPLHF
TRBV6-1	.	.	TRBJ2-2	TGTGCCAGCAGTGAAGCGCTCCGGACAATCATGAACACCGGGGAGCTGTTTTTT	CASSEALRTIMNTGELFF
TRBV5-1	TRBD1	.	TRBJ1-4	TGCGCCAGCAGCTTGCAGGACAGGGCGGAAAAACTGTTTTTT	CASSLQDRAEKLFF
TRBV2	TRBD1	.	TRBJ2-3	TGTGCCACTCGGACAGGCGGAAATACGCAGTATTTT	CATRTGGNTQYF
TRBV30	TRBD2	.	TRBJ2-4	TGTGCCTGGAGTGTACGGGCTAGCGGTATAGCCAAAAACATTCAGTACTTC	CAWSVRASGIAKNIQYF
TRBV5-1	TRBD2	.	TRBJ2-3	TGCGCCAGCTGTAGAGGGGCTAGCGGGACAGATACGCAGTATTTT	CASCRGASGTDTQYF
TRBV5-6	.	once	TRBJ2-1	TGTGCCAGCAGCTTGGTAGCTGTTTATGAGCAGTTCTTC	CASSLVAVYEQFF
TRBV19	TRBD2	.	TRBJ2-1	TGTGCCAGTAGTATTGGGCTAGCGGGAGGGTACAATGAGCAGTTCTTC	CASSIGLAGGYNEQFF
TRBV25-1	TRBD1	.	TRBJ1-1	TGTGCCAGCAGTGAACCCGGGACAGTCACTGAAGCTTTCTTT	CASSEPGTVTEAFF
TRBV12-3/TRBV12-4	.	.	TRBJ1-2	TGTGCCAGCAGTTTTCAGGGTGACTATGGCTACACCTTC	CASSFQGDYGYTF
TRBV6-5	TRBD1	.	TRBJ1-5	TGTGCCAGCAAAGGGGGCAACAGCAATCAGCCCCAGCATTTT	CASKGGNSNQPQHF
TRBV6-5	.	.	TRBJ2-1	TGTGCCAGCAGTTACATGCCTCCTCCGCGGGGCAATGAGCAGTTCTTC	CASSYMPPPRGNEQFF
TRBV5-8	.	.	TRBJ1-2	TGTGCCAGCAGCTTAGTTCCAGTTAACTATGGCTACACCTTC	CASSLVPVNYGYTF
TRBV10-2	TRBD2	.	TRBJ2-1	TGCGCCAGCAGTGGCCGGACTAGCGGGGCAAATGAGCAGTTCTTC	CASSGRTSGANEQFF
TRBV7-9	TRBD2	.	TRBJ2-1	TGTGCCAGCAGCTTAAGGGTACTAGCGGGAGTGATCGATGAGCAGTTCTTC	CASSLRVLAGVIDEQFF
TRBV10-3	.	.	TRBJ2-3	TGTGCCATCAGGGGAGGACTAGAGGGGGGCACAGATACGCAGTATTTT	CAIRGGLEGGTDTQYF
TRBV2	TRBD1	once	TRBJ1-3	TGTGCCAGCAGCGGGGACAGCCCTGGAAACACCATATATTTT	CASSGDSPGNTIYF
TRBV9	.	.	TRBJ2-2	TGTGCCAGCAGCCAGGTTGGTGTTGGGGGGTCCTCCGGGGAGCTGTTTTTT	CASSQVGVGGSSGELFF
TRBV10-3	.	few	TRBJ1-5	TGTGCCATCGCGGGGGGCGGCAATCAGCCCCAGCATTTT	CAIAGGGNQPQHF
TRBV6-1	.	.	TRBJ2-1	TGTGCCAGCAGGGAAGGGCCTTACAATGAGCAGTTCTTC	CASREGPYNEQFF
TRBV5-1	.	.	TRBJ2-5	TGCGCCAGCAGCTTCTCGGGGATCCAAGAGACCCAGTACTTC	CASSFSGIQETQYF
TRBV9	TRBD2	.	TRBJ2-5	TGTGCCAGCAGCGTAGGGCTAGCGGAAGAGACCCAGTACTTC	CASSVGLAEETQYF
TRBV6-5	TRBD1	once	TRBJ1-2	TGTGCCAGCAGGCCCTCGGACAGGACAATCTATGGCTACACCTTC	CASRPSDRTIYGYTF
TRBV7-9	.	.	TRBJ1-1	TGTGCCAGCAGCTTGTCCTCAGGGGACACTGAAGCTTTCTTT	CASSLSSGDTEAFF
TRBV11-2	TRBD2	.	TRBJ2-1	TGTGCCAGCAGCTTAGATCGTAGCGGGAGGTCCTACAATGAGCAGTTCTTC	CASSLDRSGRSYNEQFF
TRBV28	TRBD1	.	TRBJ1-2	TGTGCCAGCAGCATTGGACAGGGTCGCTACACCTTC	CASSIGQGRYTF
TRBV15	.	.	TRBJ1-1	TGTGCCACCAGCAGAGATATGAACACTGAAGCTTTCTTT	CATSRDMNTEAFF
TRBV12-3/TRBV12-4	.	.	TRBJ2-1	TGTGCCAGCACCCAAGAGAATGAGCAGTTCTTC	CASTQENEQFF
TRBV3-1/TRBV3-2	TRBD2	.	TRBJ2-3	TGTGCCAGCAGCCGTGGACTAGCGGGAGGATCATATACGCAGTATTTT	CASSRGLAGGSYTQYF
TRBV5-4	TRBD1	.	TRBJ2-7	TGTGCCAGCAGCCCTGAGGGGACAGCCTACGAGCAGTACTTC	CASSPEGTAYEQYF
TRBV6-4	.	.	TRBJ2-3	TGTGCCAGCAGTGAACCCGGGGGTAGCACAGATACGCAGTATTTT	CASSEPGGSTDTQYF
TRBV9	.	.	TRBJ1-1	TGTGCCAGCAGCGTAGCATCAAACACTGAAGCTTTCTTT	CASSVASNTEAFF
TRBV7-2	.	few	TRBJ1-5	TGTGCCAGCAGCTTAGCGCAGAAGCAGCCCCAGCATTTT	CASSLAQKQPQHF
TRBV7-9	.	few	TRBJ2-1	TGTGCCAGCAGCTTATTGGGAGGGGGGTACAATGAGCAGTTCTTC	CASSLLGGGYNEQFF
TRBV18	.	.	TRBJ2-3	TGTGCCAGCTCTCCTAGCGCCCGTTACGCAGATACGCAGTATTTT	CASSPSARYADTQYF
TRBV27	TRBD1	.	TRBJ1-6	TGTGCCAGCAGTTTAACTACAGGGGGTGGTTCACCCCTCCACTTT	CASSLTTGGGSPLHF
TRBV27	.	.	TRBJ1-2	TGTGCCAGCAGTTACAATCCCCCGGGACATGATAACTATGGCTACACCTTC	CASSYNPPGHDNYGYTF